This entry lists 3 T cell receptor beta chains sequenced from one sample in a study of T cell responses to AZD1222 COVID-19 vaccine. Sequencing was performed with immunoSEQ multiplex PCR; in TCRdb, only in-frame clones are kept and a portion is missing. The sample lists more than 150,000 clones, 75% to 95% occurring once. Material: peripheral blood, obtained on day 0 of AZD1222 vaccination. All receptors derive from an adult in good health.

CDR3 sequence reads: CASSVVGGEMMNTEAFF. As DNA, the CDR3 is TGTGCCAGCAGCGTAGTTGGTGGAGAGATGATGAACACTGAAGCTTTCTTT. V usage is TRBV9 and J usage is TRBJ1-1, with D unclear. Germline-derived CDR1 and CDR2 are SGDLS and YYNGEE. The V end lost 0 bases, the J end lost 0 bases, and 15 bases lay between the germline ends. This CDR3 comprises 17 residues.

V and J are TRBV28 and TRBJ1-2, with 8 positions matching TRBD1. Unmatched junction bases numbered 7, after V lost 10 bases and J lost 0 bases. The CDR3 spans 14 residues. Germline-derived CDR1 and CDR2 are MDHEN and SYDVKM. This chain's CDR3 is CATRSGGSNYGYTF. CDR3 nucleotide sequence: TGTGCCACTCGGTCAGGGGGCTCTAACTATGGCTACACCTTC.

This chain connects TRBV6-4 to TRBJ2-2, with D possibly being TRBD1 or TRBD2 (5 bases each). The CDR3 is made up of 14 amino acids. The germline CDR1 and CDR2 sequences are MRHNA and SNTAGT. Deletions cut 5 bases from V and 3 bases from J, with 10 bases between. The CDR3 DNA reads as TGTGCCAGCAGTCGGGACGGGGACACCGGGGAGCTGTTTTTT. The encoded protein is CASSRDGDTGELFF.